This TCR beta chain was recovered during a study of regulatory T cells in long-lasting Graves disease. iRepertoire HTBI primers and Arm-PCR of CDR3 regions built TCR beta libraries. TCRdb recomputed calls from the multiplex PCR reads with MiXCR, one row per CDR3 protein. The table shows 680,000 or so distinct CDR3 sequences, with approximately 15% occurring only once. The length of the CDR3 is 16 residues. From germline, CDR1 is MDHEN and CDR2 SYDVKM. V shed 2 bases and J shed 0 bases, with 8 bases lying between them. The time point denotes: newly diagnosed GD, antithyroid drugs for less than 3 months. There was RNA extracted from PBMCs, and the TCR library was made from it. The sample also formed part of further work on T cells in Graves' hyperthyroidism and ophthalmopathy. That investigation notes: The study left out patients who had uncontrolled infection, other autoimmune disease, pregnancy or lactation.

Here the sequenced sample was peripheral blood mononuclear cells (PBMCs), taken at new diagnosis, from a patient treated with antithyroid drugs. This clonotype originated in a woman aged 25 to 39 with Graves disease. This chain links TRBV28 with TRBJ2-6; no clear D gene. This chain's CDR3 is CASSLRLSSGANVLTF. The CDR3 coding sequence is TGTGCCAGCAGTTTACGGCTGAGCTCTGGGGCCAACGTCCTGACTTTC.